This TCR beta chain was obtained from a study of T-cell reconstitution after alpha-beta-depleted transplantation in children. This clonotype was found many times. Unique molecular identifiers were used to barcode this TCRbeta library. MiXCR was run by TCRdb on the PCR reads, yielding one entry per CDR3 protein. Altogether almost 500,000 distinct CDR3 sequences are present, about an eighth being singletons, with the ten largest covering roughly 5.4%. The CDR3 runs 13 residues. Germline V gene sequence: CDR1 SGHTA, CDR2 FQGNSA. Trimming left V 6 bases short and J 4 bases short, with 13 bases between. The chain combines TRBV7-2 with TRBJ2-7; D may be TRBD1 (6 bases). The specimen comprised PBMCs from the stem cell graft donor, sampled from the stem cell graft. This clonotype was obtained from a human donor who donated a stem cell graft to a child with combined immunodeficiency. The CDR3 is CASRFRGVYEQYF. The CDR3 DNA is TGTGCCAGCAGATTCAGGGGAGTATACGAGCAGTACTTC.